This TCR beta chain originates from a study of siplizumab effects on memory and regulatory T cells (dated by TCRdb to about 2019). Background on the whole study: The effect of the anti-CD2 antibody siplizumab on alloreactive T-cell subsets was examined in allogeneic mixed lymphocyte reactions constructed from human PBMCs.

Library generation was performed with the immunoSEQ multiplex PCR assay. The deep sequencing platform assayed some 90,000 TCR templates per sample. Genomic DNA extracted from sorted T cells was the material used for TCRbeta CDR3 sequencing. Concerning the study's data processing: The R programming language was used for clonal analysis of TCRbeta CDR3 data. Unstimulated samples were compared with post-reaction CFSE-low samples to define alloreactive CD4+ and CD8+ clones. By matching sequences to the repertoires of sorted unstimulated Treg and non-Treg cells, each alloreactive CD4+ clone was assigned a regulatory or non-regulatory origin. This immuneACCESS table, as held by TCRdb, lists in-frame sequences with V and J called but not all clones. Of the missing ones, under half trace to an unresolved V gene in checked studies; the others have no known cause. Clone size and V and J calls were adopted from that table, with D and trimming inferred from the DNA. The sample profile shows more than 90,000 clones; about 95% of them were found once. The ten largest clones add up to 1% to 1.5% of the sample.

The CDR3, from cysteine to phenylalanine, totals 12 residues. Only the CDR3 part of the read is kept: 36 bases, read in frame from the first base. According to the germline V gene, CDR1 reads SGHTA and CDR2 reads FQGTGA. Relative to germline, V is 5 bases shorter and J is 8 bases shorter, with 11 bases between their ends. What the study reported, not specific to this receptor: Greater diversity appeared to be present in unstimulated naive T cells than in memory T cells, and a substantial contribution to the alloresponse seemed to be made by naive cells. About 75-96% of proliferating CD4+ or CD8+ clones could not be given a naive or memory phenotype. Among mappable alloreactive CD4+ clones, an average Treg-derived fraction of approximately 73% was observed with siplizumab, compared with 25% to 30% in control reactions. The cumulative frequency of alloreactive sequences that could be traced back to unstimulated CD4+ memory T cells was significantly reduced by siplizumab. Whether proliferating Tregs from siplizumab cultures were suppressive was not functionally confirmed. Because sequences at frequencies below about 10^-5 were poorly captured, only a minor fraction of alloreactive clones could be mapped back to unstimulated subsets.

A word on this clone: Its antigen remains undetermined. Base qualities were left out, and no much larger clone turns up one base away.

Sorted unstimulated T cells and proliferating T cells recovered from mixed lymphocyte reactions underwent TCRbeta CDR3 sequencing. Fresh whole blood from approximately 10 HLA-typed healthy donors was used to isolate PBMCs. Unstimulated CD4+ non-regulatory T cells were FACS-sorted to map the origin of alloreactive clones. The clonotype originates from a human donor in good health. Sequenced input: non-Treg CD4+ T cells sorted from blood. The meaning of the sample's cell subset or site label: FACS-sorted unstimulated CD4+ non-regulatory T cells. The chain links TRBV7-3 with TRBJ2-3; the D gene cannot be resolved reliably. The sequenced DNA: TGTGCCAGCAGCCCCGCACGTGGTACGCAGTATTTT. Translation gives CASSPARGTQYF. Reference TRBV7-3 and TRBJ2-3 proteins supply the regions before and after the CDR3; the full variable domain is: GAGVSQTPSNKVTEKGKYVELRCDPISGHTALYWYRQSLGQGPEFLIYFQGTGAADDSGLPNDRFFAVRPEGSVSTLKIQRTERGDSAVYLCASSPARGTQYFGPGTRLTVL.